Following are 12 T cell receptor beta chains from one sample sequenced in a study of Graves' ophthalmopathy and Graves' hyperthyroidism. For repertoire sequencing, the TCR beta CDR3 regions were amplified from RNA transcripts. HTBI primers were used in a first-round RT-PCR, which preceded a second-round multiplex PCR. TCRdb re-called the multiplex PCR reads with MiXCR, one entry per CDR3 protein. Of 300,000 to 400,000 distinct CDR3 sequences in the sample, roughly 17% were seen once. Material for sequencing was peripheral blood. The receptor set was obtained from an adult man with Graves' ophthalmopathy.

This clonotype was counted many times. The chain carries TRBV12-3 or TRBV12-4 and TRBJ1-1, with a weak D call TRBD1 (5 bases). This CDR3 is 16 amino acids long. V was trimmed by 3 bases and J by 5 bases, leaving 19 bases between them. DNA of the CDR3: TGTGCCAGCAGTTTTCGGCCCCAAAGCGGGGGAACTGAAGCTTTCTTT. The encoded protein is CASSFRPQSGGTEAFF.

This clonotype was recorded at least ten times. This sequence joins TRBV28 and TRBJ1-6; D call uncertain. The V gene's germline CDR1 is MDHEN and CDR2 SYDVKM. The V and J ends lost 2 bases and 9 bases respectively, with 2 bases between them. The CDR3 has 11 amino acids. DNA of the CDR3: TGTGCCAGCAGTTTAGGTTCACCCCTCCACTTT. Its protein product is CASSLGSPLHF.

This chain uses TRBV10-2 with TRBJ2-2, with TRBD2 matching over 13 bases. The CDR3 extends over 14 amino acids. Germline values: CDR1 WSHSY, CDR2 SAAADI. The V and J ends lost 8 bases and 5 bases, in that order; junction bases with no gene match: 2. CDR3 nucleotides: TGCGCCAGCGTGGGACTAGCGGGGACCGGGGAGCTGTTTTTT. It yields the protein CASVGLAGTGELFF.

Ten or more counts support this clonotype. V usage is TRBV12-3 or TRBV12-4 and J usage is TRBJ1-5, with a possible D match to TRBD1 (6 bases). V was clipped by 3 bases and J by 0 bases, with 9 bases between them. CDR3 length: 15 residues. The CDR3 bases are TGTGCCAGCAGTTTCTGGGACACTAGCAATCAGCCCCAGCATTTT. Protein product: CASSFWDTSNQPQHF.

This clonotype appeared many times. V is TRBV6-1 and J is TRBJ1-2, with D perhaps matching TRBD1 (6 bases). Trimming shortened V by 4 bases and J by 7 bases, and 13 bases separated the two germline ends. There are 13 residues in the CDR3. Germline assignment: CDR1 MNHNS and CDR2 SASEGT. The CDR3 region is CASSGNRDGGYTF. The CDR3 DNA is TGTGCCAGCAGTGGGAACAGGGATGGTGGCTACACCTTC.

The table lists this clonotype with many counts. The DNA for the CDR3 is TGTGCCATCAGCGACGTGGGCTACGAGCAGTACTTC. Translating gives CAISDVGYEQYF. This chain joins TRBV10-3 and TRBJ2-7; the D is unclear. CDR1 and CDR2 from the germline V gene are ENHRY and SYGVKD. Deletions cut 6 bases from V and 3 bases from J, with 9 bases between. The CDR3 is made up of 12 amino acids.

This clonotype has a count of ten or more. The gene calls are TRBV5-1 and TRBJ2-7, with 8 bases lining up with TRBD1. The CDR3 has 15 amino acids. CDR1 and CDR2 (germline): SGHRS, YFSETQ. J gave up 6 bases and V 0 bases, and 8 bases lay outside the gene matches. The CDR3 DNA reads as TGCGCCAGCAGCTTGGACGGCAGGGGGCGAAGCGAGCAGTACTTC. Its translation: CASSLDGRGRSEQYF.

CDR3 in amino acids: CASSAAGVETQYF. Written as DNA, the CDR3 is TGTGCCAGCAGTGCTGCGGGAGTCGAGACCCAGTACTTC. The V call is TRBV12-3 or TRBV12-4, the J call TRBJ2-5; TRBD2 matches at 7 bases. V lost 5 bases and J lost 5; bases outside the gene matches: 5. CDR3 length: 13 residues.

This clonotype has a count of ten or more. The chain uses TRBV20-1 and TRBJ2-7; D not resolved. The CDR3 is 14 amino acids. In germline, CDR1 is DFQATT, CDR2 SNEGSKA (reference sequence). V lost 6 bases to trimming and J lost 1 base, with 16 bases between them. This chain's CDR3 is CSARFFWASYEQYF. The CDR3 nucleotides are TGCAGTGCCCGATTTTTTTGGGCATCCTACGAGCAGTACTTC.

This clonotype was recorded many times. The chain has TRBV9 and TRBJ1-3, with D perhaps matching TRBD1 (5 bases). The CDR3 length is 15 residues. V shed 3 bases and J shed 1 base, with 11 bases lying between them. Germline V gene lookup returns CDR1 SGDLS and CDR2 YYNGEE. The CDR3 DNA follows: TGTGCCAGCAGCGAGCAGACAGTTTCTGGAAACACCATATATTTT. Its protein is CASSEQTVSGNTIYF.

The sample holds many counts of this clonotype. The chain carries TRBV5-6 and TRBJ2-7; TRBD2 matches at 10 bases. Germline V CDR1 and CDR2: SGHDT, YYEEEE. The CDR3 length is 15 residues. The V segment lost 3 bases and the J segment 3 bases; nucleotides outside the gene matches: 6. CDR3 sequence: CASSSKASGSYEQYF. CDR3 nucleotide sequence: TGTGCCAGCAGCTCCAAGGCTAGCGGGAGCTACGAGCAGTACTTC.

CDR3 protein: CASSPPGTGIGEQYF. The CDR3 coding sequence is TGTGCCAGCAGCCCCCCCGGGACAGGGATTGGGGAGCAGTACTTC. The rearrangement joins TRBV28 to TRBJ2-7; 9 nucleotides line up with TRBD1. CDR3 length equals 15 residues. Germline lookup yields CDR1 MDHEN and CDR2 SYDVKM. Unmatched junction bases numbered 13, after V lost 6 bases and J lost 7 bases.